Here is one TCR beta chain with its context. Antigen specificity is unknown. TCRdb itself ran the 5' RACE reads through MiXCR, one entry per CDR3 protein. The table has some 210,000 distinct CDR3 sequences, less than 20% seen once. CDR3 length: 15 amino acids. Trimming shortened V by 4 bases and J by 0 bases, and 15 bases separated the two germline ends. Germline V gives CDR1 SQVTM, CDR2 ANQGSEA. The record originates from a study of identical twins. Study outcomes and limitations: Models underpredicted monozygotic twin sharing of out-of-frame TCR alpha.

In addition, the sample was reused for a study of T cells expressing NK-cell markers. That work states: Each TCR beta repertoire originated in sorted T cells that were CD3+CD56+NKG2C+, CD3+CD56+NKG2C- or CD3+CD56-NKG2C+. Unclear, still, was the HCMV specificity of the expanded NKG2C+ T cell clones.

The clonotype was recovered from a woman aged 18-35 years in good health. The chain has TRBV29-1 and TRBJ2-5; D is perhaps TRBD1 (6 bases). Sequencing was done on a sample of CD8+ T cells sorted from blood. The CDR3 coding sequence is TGCAGCGTTGTACCCCGAGGGGACAACCAAGAGACCCAGTACTTC. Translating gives CSVVPRGDNQETQYF.